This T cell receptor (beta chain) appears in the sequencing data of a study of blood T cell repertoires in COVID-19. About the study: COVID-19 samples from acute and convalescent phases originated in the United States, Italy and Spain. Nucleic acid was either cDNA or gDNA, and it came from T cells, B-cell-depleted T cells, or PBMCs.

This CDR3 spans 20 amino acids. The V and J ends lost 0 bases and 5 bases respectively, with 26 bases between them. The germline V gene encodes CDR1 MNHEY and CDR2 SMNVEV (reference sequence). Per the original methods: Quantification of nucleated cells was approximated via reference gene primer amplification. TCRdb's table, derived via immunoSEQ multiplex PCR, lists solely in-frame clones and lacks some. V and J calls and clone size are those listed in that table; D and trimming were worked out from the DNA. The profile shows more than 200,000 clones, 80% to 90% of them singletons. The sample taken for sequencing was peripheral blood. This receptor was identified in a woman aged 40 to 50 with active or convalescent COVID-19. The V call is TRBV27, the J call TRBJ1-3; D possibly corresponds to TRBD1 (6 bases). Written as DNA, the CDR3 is TGTGCCAGCAGTTTATCCGATACTTCAGAACGGGACATGTGGCGAAACACCATATATTTT. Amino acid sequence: CASSLSDTSERDMWRNTIYF.